One and the same sample provided the 16 T cell receptor beta chains below, sequenced in a study of control samples from healthy donors and cancer patients. Assay used: immunoSEQ multiplex PCR; TCRdb lists only in-frame clones, some missing. This repertoire shows 130,000 to 150,000 clones, around 94% found once; its top ten account for 13% to 15%. Sample: PBMCs. The receptor set was obtained from a man aged 55 to 70 with colorectal cancer.

The V gene is TRBV29-1, the J gene TRBJ1-1, with 8 bases identical to TRBD1. Germline V CDR1 and CDR2: SQVTM, ANQGSEA. Trimming removed 2 bases from V and 6 bases from J; junction bases left unmatched: 5. The CDR3 loop spans 13 amino acids. In DNA form, the CDR3 reads TGCAGCGTTGAACAGGGGGCGTTCGCTGAAGCTTTCTTT. This codes for CSVEQGAFAEAFF. Filled out from reference TRBV29-1 and TRBJ1-1, the complete variable domain reads SAVISQKPSRDICQRGTSLTIQCQVDSQVTMMFWYRQQPGQSLTLIATANQGSEATYESGFVIDKFPISRPNLTFSTLTVSNMSPEDSSIYLCSVEQGAFAEAFFGQGTRLTVV.

The gene calls are TRBV5-1 and TRBJ2-7, with TRBD1 matching over 7 bases. Germline V gene data show CDR1 as SGHRS and CDR2 as YFSETQ. This CDR3 has 16 residues. V was clipped by 3 bases and J by 2 bases; unmatched bases: 11. Written as DNA, the CDR3 is TGCGCCAGCAGCTCCGGGACAGCCAGTATTACCTACGAGCAGTACTTC. Encoded protein: CASSSGTASITYEQYF.

The CDR3: CSVGRQGNYGYTF. The CDR3 DNA follows: TGCAGCGTTGGAAGACAGGGGAACTATGGCTACACCTTC. J is TRBJ1-2 and V is TRBV29-1; 8 bases are a match to TRBD1. The CDR3 is 13 residues long. V shed 4 bases, J shed 2 bases, and the junction held 3 bases outside the gene matches. Germline CDR1 reads SQVTM; CDR2 reads ANQGSEA.

The CDR3 DNA follows: TGTGCCAGCAGTTTATCGTCCCCAAGCAATCAGCCCCAGCATTTT. This gives the protein CASSLSSPSNQPQHF. The chain recombines TRBV28 with TRBJ1-5; D is unresolved. This CDR3 region has 15 residues. Germline V gives CDR1 MDHEN, CDR2 SYDVKM. V was pared by 1 base and J by 1 base, with 8 bases between.

The J gene is TRBJ1-1, the V gene TRBV7-2, with D possibly being TRBD1 (5 bases). The CDR3 has 14 amino acids. V lost 3 bases, J lost 1 base, and 9 bases lay in between. Germline-derived CDR1 and CDR2 are SGHTA and FQGNSA. CDR3: CASSFGQGNTEAFF. CDR3 bases: TGTGCCAGCAGCTTTGGGCAGGGGAACACTGAAGCTTTCTTT.

V usage is TRBV7-9 and J usage is TRBJ2-2, with 10 bases fitting TRBD1. Germline CDR1 reads SEHNR; CDR2 reads FQNEAQ (reference sequence). The V gene end was trimmed by 4 bases and the J gene end by 6 bases; junction bases not matched to a gene: 8. The CDR3 is 16 amino acids. DNA of the CDR3: TGTGCCAGCAGCTCCTGGACAGGGGGTTCGGCCGGGGAGCTGTTTTTT. It is translated as CASSSWTGGSAGELFF.

The chain uses TRBV18 and TRBJ1-2, with 11 bases fitting TRBD1. The V segment lost 2 bases and the J segment 6 bases; nucleotides outside the gene matches: 5. The CDR3 consists of 15 residues. Germline assignment: CDR1 KGHSH and CDR2 LQKENI. This CDR3 is CASSPGQGAVNGYTF. CDR3 sequence (DNA): TGTGCCAGCTCACCAGGACAGGGGGCGGTTAATGGCTACACCTTC.

The V call is TRBV7-2, the J call TRBJ2-1; D uncertain. CDR1 is SGHTA and CDR2 is FQGNSA in the germline V gene. V gave up 1 base and J gave up 10 bases, with 8 bases separating them. This CDR3 comprises 12 residues. CDR3 in DNA: TGTGCCAGCAGCTTAGGAAAGGGCGAGCAGTTCTTC. Protein: CASSLGKGEQFF. The complete variable domain, with remaining parts taken from reference TRBV7-2 and TRBJ2-1, reads GAGVSQSPSNKVTEKGKDVELRCDPISGHTALYWYRQSLGQGLEFLIYFQGNSAPDKSGLPSDRFSAERTGGSVSTLTIQRTQQEDSAVYLCASSLGKGEQFFGPGTRLTVL.

This chain uses TRBV6-4 with TRBJ1-5; D not certain. V was clipped by 3 bases and J by 0 bases, with 3 bases between them. The V gene's germline CDR1 is MRHNA and CDR2 SNTAGT. The CDR3 covers 13 residues. CDR3 coding DNA: TGTGCCAGCAGTGAAAGTAGCAATCAGCCCCAGCATTTT. Its translation is CASSESSNQPQHF.

The chain carries TRBV10-1 and TRBJ1-6, with 8 positions matching TRBD1. J lost 8 bases, V lost 7 bases, and 4 bases had no gene match. Per the germline V gene, CDR1 is WNHNN and CDR2 is SYGVQD (reference sequence). This CDR3 has 13 amino acids. The CDR3 DNA reads TGCGCCAGCAAACCGGACAGGGATTCACCCCTCCACTTT. This codes for CASKPDRDSPLHF.

The chain carries TRBV6-1 and TRBJ2-2, with 14 bases that match TRBD2. Germline CDR1 and CDR2: MNHNS and SASEGT. V trimming: 4 bases; J trimming: 5 bases; junction bases outside the gene matches: 6. The CDR3 runs to 17 residues. DNA of the CDR3: TGTGCCAGCAGTGCGACTAGCGGGGGGGCCGGAACCGGGGAGCTGTTTTTT. Translated, it gives CASSATSGGAGTGELFF.

The chain combines TRBV9 with TRBJ2-3, with D possibly TRBD2 on 6 matching bases. The CDR3 sequence is 16 residues long. V lost 4 bases, J lost 2 bases, and 17 bases lay in between. Germline V gene sequence: CDR1 SGDLS, CDR2 YYNGEE. The CDR3 is CASSLGARGPTDTQYF. In nucleotides, the CDR3 is TGTGCCAGCAGCCTTGGAGCGCGGGGACCCACAGATACGCAGTATTTT.

This chain links TRBV19 with TRBJ2-6, with no clear D. The germline V and J ends were trimmed by 5 bases and 3 bases, with 11 bases remaining between them. Germline V gene sequence: CDR1 LNHDA, CDR2 SQIVND (reference sequence). The CDR3 covers 15 residues. CDR3 region: CASSLRLDGANVLTF. The CDR3 bases are TGTGCCAGTAGTCTTAGGTTGGATGGGGCCAACGTCCTGACTTTC.

V usage is TRBV7-2 and J usage is TRBJ1-1; D is unclear. V shed 0 bases and J shed 4 bases, with 15 bases lying between them. Germline assignment: CDR1 SGHTA and CDR2 FQGNSA. The CDR3 spans 16 residues. CDR3 sequence: CASSLAGRPRGTEAFF. The DNA for the CDR3 is TGTGCCAGCAGCTTAGCCGGACGCCCCCGGGGCACTGAAGCTTTCTTT.

This sequence joins TRBV18 and TRBJ1-3, with a possible D match to TRBD1 (5 bases). The CDR3 sequence is 17 residues long. Germline V gene data show CDR1 as KGHSH and CDR2 as LQKENI. Trimming stripped 3 bases from V and 0 bases from J, with 15 bases between. CDR3 bases: TGTGCCAGCTCACCGTCATCCTGGACAAACTCTGGAAACACCATATATTTT. Translated, it gives CASSPSSWTNSGNTIYF.

Only a few counts were recorded for this clone. Here the CDR3 DNA reads TGTGCCAGCAGCCAAGAGCAGGGAATCTCCACTGAAGCTTTCTTT. Protein product: CASSQEQGISTEAFF. The V call is TRBV4-2, the J call TRBJ1-1, with D perhaps matching TRBD1 (5 bases). Germline V CDR1 and CDR2: LGHNA, YNFKEQ. Trimming removed 0 bases from V and 4 bases from J, with 12 bases in between. This CDR3 contains 15 residues.